This T cell receptor beta chain was recovered during a study of regulatory T cells in long-lasting Graves disease. Study information: Persistent Graves' disease required over 5 years of antithyroid drugs and positive TSH receptor antibodies. Study-wide points: Persistent Graves' disease cases displayed lower TCR diversity than newly diagnosed ones. Newly diagnosed disease favored TRBV20-1 and TRBJ2-1 over persistent disease. New patients shared some 980 public clonotypes, and persistent patients shared more, with over 2,500.

The CDR3 length is 15 residues. Germline-derived CDR1 and CDR2 are SGHAT and FQNNGV. The junction had 2 bases not matched to a gene; V was cut back by 1 base and J by 3 bases. This clonotype was counted many times. Its antigen is undetermined. The time point denotes: persistent/refractory GD, antithyroid drugs over 5 years with positive TRAb. Making the TCR library involved RNA that had been extracted from PBMCs. Library construction for TCR beta used iRepertoire HTBI primers and Arm-PCR of CDR3 regions. TCRdb passed the multiplex PCR reads through MiXCR, listing each CDR3 protein once. This table has fewer than 450,000 distinct CDR3 sequences, around 21% appearing once.

This TCR was sampled from a female donor with Graves disease. This chain joins TRBV11-2 and TRBJ2-2; 7 bases line up with TRBD2. The source was peripheral blood mononuclear cells (PBMCs), collected when the disease was refractory, from a patient treated with antithyroid drugs. The CDR3 spells CASSLAGRDTGELFF. CDR3 nucleotides: TGTGCCAGCAGCTTAGCGGGGAGGGACACCGGGGAGCTGTTTTTT.